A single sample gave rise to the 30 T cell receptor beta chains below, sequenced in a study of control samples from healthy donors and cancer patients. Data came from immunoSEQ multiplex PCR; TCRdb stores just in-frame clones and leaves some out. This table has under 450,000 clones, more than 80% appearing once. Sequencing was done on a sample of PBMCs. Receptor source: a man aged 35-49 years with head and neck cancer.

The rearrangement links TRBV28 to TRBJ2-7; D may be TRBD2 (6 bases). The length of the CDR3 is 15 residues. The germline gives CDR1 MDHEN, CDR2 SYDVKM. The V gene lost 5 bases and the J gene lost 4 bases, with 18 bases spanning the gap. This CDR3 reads CASSPWGGAVYEQYF. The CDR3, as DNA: TGTGCCAGCAGTCCTTGGGGCGGGGCGGTTTACGAGCAGTACTTC.

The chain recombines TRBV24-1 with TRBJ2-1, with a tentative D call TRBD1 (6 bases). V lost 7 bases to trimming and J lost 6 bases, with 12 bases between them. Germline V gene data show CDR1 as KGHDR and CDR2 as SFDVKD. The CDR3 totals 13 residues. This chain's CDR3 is CATRSQGTNEQFF. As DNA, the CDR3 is TGTGCCACCAGGAGCCAGGGGACCAATGAGCAGTTCTTC.

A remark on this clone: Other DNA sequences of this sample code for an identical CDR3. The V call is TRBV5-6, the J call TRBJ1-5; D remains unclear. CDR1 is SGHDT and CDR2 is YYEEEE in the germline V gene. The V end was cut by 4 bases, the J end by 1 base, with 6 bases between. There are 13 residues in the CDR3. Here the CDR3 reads CASSAGSNQPQHF. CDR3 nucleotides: TGTGCCAGCAGCGCAGGAAGCAATCAGCCCCAGCATTTT.

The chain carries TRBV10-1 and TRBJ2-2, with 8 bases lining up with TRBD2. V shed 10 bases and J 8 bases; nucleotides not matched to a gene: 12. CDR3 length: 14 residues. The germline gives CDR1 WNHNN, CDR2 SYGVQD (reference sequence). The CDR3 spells CATRPSGSRGELFF. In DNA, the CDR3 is TGCGCCACCCGACCGAGCGGGAGCAGGGGGGAGCTGTTTTTT.

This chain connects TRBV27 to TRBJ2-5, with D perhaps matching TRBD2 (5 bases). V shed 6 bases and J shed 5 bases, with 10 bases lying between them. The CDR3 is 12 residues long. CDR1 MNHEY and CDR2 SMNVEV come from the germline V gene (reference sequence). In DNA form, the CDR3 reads TGTGCCAGCAGCGGGGTTGGGGAGACCCAGTACTTC. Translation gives CASSGVGETQYF.

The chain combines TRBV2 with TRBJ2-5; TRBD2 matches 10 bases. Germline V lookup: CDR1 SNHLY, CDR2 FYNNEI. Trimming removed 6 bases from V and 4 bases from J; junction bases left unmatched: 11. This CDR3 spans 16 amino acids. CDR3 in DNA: TGTGCCAGCAGGTCCGGGACTAGCGTAATGGCAGAGACCCAGTACTTC. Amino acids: CASRSGTSVMAETQYF. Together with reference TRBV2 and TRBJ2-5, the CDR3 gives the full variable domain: EPEVTQTPSHQVTQMGQEVILRCVPISNHLYFYWYRQILGQKVEFLVSFYNNEISEKSEIFDDQFSVERPDGSNFTLKIRSTKLEDSAMYFCASRSGTSVMAETQYFGPGTRLLVL.

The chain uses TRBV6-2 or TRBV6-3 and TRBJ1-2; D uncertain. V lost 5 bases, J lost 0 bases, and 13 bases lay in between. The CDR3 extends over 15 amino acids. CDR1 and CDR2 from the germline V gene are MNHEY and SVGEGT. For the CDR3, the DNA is TGTGCCAGCAGTCCCGGACTGAGAACTAACTATGGCTACACCTTC. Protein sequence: CASSPGLRTNYGYTF.

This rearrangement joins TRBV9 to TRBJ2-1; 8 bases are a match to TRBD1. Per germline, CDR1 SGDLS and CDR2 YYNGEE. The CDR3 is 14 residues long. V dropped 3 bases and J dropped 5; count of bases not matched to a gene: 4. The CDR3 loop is CASSAGQGNNEQFF. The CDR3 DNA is TGTGCCAGCAGCGCCGGACAGGGTAACAATGAGCAGTTCTTC.

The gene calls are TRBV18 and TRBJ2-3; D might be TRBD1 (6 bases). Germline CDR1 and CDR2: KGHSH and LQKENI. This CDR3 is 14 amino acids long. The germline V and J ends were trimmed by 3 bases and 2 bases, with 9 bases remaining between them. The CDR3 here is CASSPRQVTDTQYF. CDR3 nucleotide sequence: TGTGCCAGCTCACCTAGACAGGTCACAGATACGCAGTATTTT.

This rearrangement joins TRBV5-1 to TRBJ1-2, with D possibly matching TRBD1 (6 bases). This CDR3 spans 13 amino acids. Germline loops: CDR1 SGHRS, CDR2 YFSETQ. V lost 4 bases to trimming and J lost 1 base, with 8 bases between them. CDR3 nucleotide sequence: TGCGCCAGCAGCCGACAGGATAACTATGGCTACACCTTC. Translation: CASSRQDNYGYTF.

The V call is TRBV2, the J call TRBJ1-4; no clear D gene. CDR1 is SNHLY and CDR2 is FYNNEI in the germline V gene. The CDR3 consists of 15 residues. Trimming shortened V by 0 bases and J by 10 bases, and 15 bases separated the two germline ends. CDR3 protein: CASSEAEQRQTKLFF. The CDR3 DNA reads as TGTGCCAGCAGTGAAGCAGAACAGCGACAAACAAAACTGTTTTTT.

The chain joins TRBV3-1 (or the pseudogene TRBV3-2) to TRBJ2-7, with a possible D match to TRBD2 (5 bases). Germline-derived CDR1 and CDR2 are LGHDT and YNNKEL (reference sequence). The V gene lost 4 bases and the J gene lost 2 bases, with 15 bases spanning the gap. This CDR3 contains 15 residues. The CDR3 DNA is TGTGCCAGCAGCCCCGGGGTAGCGCCGACCTACGAGCAGTACTTC. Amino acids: CASSPGVAPTYEQYF.

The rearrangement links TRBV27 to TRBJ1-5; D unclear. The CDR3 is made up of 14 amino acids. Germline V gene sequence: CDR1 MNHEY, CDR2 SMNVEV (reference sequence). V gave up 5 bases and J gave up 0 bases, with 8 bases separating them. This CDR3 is CASSPQSSNQPQHF. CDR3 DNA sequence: TGTGCCAGCAGTCCACAGAGTAGCAATCAGCCCCAGCATTTT.

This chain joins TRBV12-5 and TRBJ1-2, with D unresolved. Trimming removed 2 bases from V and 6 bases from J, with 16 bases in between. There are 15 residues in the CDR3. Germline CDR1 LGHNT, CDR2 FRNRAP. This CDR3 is CASGLPPGREDGYTF. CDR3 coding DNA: TGTGCTAGTGGTTTGCCCCCTGGGAGGGAAGATGGCTACACCTTC.

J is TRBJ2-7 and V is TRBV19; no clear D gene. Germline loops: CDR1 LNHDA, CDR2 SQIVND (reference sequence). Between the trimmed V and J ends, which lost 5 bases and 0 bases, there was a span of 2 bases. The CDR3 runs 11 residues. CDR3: CASSDSYEQYF. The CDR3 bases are TGTGCCAGTAGTGACTCCTACGAGCAGTACTTC.

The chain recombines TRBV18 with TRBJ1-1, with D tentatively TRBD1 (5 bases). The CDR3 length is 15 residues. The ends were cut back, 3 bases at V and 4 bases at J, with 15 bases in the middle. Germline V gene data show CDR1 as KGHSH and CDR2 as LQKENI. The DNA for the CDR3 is TGTGCCAGCTCACCCCCGGGGGGAGTTGGCACTGAAGCTTTCTTT. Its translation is CASSPPGGVGTEAFF.

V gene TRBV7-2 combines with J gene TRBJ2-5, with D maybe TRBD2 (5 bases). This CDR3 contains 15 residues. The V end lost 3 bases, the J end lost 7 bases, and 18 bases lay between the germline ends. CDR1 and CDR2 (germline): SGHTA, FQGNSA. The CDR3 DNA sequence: TGTGCCAGCAGCTTTTCCAGCGGCGAACCTTGGACCCAGTACTTC. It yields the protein CASSFSSGEPWTQYF.

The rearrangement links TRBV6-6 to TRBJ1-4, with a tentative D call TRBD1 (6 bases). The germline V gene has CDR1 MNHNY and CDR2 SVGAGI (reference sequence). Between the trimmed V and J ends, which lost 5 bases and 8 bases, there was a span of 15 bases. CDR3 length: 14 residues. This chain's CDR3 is CASSQQGMGEKLFF. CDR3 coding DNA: TGTGCCAGCAGTCAACAGGGAATGGGAGAAAAACTGTTTTTT.

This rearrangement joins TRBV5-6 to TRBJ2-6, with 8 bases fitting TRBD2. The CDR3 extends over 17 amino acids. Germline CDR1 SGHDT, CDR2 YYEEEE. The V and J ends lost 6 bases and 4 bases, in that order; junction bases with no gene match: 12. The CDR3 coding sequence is TGTGCCAGCACCGAATTTGGCGGGGGGTCCGGGGCCAACGTCCTGACTTTC. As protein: CASTEFGGGSGANVLTF. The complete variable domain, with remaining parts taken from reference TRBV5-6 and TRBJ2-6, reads DAGVTQSPTHLIKTRGQQVTLRCSPKSGHDTVSWYQQALGQGPQFIFQYYEEEERQRGNFPDRFSGHQFPNYSSELNVNALLLGDSALYLCASTEFGGGSGANVLTFGAGSRLTVL.

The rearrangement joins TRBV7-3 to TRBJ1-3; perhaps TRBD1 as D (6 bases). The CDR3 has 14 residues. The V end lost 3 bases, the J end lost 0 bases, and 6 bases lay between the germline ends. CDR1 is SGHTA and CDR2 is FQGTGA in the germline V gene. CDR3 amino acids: CASSLDSSGNTIYF. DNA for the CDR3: TGTGCCAGCAGCTTGGACAGCTCTGGAAACACCATATATTTT.

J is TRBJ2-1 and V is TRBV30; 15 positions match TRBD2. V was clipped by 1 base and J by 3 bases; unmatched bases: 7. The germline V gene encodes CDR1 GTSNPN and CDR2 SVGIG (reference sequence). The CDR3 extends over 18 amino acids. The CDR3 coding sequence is TGTGCCTGGAGTGGGGGACTAGCGGGAGGCTCCCTCTACAATGAGCAGTTCTTC. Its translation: CAWSGGLAGGSLYNEQFF.

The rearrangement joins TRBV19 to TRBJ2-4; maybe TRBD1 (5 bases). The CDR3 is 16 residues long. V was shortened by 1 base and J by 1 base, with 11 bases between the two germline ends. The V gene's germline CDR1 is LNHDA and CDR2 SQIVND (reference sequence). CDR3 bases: TGTGCCAGTAGTATAGCTGCAGGGCTGGCCAAAAACATTCAGTACTTC. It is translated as CASSIAAGLAKNIQYF.

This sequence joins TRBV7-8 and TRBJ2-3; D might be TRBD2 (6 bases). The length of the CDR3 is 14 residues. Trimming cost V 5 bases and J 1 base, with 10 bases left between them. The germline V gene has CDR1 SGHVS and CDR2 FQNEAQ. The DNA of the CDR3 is TGTGCCAGCAGCACGGGAGATGGCACAGATACGCAGTATTTT. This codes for CASSTGDGTDTQYF.

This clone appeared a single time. The CDR3 region has the DNA TGTGCCAGCAGAGTCGTTAATCAGCCCCAGCATTTT. It is translated as CASRVVNQPQHF. The chain is built from TRBV28 and TRBJ1-5; the D is unclear. Looked up from germline, CDR1 is MDHEN and CDR2 is SYDVKM. CDR3 size: 12 residues. Deletions cut 6 bases from V and 4 bases from J, with 7 bases between.

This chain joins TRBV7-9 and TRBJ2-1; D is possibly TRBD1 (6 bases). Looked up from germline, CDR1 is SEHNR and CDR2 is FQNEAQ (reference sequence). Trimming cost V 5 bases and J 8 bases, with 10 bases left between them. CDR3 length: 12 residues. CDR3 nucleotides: TGTGCCAGCAGCCCCCCAGGGGATGAGCAGTTCTTC. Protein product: CASSPPGDEQFF.

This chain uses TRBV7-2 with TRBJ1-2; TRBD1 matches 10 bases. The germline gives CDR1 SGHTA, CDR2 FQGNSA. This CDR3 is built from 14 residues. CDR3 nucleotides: TGTGCTATACACGGGTGGGACAGGGGCTATGGCTACACCTTC. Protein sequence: CAIHGWDRGYGYTF.

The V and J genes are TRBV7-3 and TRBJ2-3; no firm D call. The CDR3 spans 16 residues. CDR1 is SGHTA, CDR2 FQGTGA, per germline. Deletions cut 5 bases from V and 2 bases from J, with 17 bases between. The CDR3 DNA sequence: TGTGCCAGCAGCGCAGACCCCGGAGTGTTCACAGATACGCAGTATTTT. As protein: CASSADPGVFTDTQYF.

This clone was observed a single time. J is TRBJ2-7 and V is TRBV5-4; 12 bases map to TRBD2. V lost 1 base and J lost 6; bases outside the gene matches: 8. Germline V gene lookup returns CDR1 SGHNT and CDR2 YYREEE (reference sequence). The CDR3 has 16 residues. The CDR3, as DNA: TGTGCCAGCAGCTTGAACCCGGGACTAGCGGGTTCCGAGCAGTACTTC. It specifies CASSLNPGLAGSEQYF.

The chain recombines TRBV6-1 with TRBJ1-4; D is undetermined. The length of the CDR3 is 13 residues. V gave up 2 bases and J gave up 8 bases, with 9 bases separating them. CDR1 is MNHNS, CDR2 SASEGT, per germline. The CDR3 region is CASSEFREEKLFF. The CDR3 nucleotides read TGTGCCAGCAGTGAATTTAGGGAAGAAAAACTGTTTTTT.

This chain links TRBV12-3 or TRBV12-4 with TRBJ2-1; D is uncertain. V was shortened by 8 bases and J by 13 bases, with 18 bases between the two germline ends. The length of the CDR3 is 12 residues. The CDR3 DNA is TGTGCCAGCCTTATTGCAGTAAGGGAACAGTTCTTC. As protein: CASLIAVREQFF.